The 20 T cell receptor beta chains reported below all come from one sample, sequenced in a study of blood T cell repertoires in COVID-19. Sequenced by immunoSEQ multiplex PCR; TCRdb stores in-frame clones only, minus some. This sample has under 130,000 clones; nearly 90% occur once, and the top ten carry around 3.1%. Sample: peripheral blood. These receptors came from a man aged 50 or older in a cohort sampled during active COVID-19.

This chain's CDR3 is CASSEGAGRRQPQHF. CDR3 DNA: TGTGCCAGCAGTGAAGGTGCAGGTCGCCGTCAGCCCCAGCATTTT. The chain carries TRBV2 and TRBJ1-5; no reliable D call. Per the germline V gene, CDR1 is SNHLY and CDR2 is FYNNEI. Trimming left V 1 base short and J 6 bases short, with 13 bases between. There are 15 residues in the CDR3.

This clone was seen a handful of times. The chain links TRBV14 to TRBJ2-1; no clear D gene. The V gene's germline CDR1 is SGHDN and CDR2 FVKESK. CDR3 length: 13 amino acids. Trimming cost V 0 bases and J 4 bases, with 4 bases left between them. The CDR3, as DNA: TGTGCCAGCAGCCAAGAACTGTACAATGAGCAGTTCTTC. It specifies CASSQELYNEQFF.

The chain recombines TRBV6-5 with TRBJ2-5; 7 bases line up with TRBD2. From germline, CDR1 is MNHEY and CDR2 SVGAGI. The CDR3 loop spans 15 amino acids. V shed 5 bases, J shed 3 bases, and the junction held 9 bases outside the gene matches. CDR3 nucleotides: TGTGCCAGCAGTACTCCCGGGACTACCAAAGAGACCCAGTACTTC. Amino acids: CASSTPGTTKETQYF.

The rearrangement uses TRBV4-2 and TRBJ1-1; 11 bases agree with TRBD1. This CDR3 has 19 residues. Germline V lookup: CDR1 LGHNA, CDR2 YNFKEQ. V was clipped by 1 base and J by 5 bases; unmatched bases: 15. The CDR3 coding sequence is TGTGCCAGCAGCCAAGGGGGCCCGGGACAGGGGGTTCGGAGGACTGAAGCTTTCTTT. This encodes CASSQGGPGQGVRRTEAFF.

This chain links TRBV3-1 (or the pseudogene TRBV3-2) with TRBJ1-2; 9 bases fit TRBD1. The germline gives CDR1 LGHDT, CDR2 YNNKEL (reference sequence). V lost 0 bases to trimming and J lost 2 bases; unmatched junction nucleotides: 10. The CDR3 is 18 residues long. For the CDR3, the DNA is TGTGCCAGCAGCCAAGATAGGCCGGGACAGGGATCCAACTATGGCTACACCTTC. It yields the protein CASSQDRPGQGSNYGYTF.

The chain uses TRBV6-6 and TRBJ2-5; perhaps TRBD2 as D (6 bases). V was pared by 2 bases and J by 5 bases, with 9 bases between. CDR3 length: 13 residues. Germline lookup yields CDR1 MNHNY and CDR2 SVGAGI (reference sequence). The CDR3 DNA reads TGTGCCAGCAGTTACCGACGGGAGGAGACCCAGTACTTC. Amino acid sequence: CASSYRREETQYF.

This chain uses TRBV7-3 with TRBJ2-1, with 13 bases identical to TRBD2. This CDR3 has 16 residues. V lost 5 bases and J lost 6; bases outside the gene matches: 7. The germline V gene has CDR1 SGHTA and CDR2 FQGTGA. The DNA for the CDR3 is TGTGCCAGCAGCCCGAAGGGGACTAGCGGGGTCAATGAGCAGTTCTTC. It translates to CASSPKGTSGVNEQFF.

The chain carries TRBV28 and TRBJ1-1, with 9 bases identical to TRBD1. Per germline, CDR1 MDHEN and CDR2 SYDVKM. This CDR3 spans 11 amino acids. CDR3 DNA sequence: TGTCGGACAGGGGAGAACACTGAAGCTTTCTTT. It yields the protein CRTGENTEAFF.

The chain employs TRBV7-3 and TRBJ2-7; perhaps TRBD2 as D (6 bases). Germline lookup yields CDR1 SGHTA and CDR2 FQGTGA. V shed 5 bases and J shed 2 bases, with 19 bases lying between them. This CDR3 comprises 16 residues. Here the CDR3 reads CASSRIIGGYPYEQYF. The CDR3, as DNA: TGTGCCAGCAGCCGGATTATTGGGGGGTACCCCTACGAGCAGTACTTC. The variable domain in full, completed from reference TRBV7-3 and TRBJ2-7, reads GAGVSQTPSNKVTEKGKYVELRCDPISGHTALYWYRQSLGQGPEFLIYFQGTGAADDSGLPNDRFFAVRPEGSVSTLKIQRTERGDSAVYLCASSRIIGGYPYEQYFGPGTRLTVT.

The V gene is TRBV19, the J gene TRBJ1-5; the D gene is possibly TRBD1 (6 bases). The CDR3 runs 14 residues. In germline, CDR1 is LNHDA, CDR2 SQIVND (reference sequence). The V gene lost 4 bases and the J gene lost 4 bases, with 11 bases spanning the gap. CDR3 coding DNA: TGTGCCAGTAGTACCCGACAGGCTAATCAGCCCCAGCATTTT. It specifies CASSTRQANQPQHF. Based on the CDR3 plus reference TRBV19 and TRBJ1-5, the full variable domain is DGGITQSPKYLFRKEGQNVTLSCEQNLNHDAMYWYRQDPGQGLRLIYYSQIVNDFQKGDIAEGYSVSREKKESFPLTVTSAQKNPTAFYLCASSTRQANQPQHFGDGTRLSIL.

J is TRBJ1-1 and V is TRBV5-1; 8 positions match TRBD1. With 4 bases clipped from V and 4 bases from J, the junction kept 9 bases outside the gene matches. The CDR3 loop spans 15 amino acids. The V gene's germline CDR1 is SGHRS and CDR2 YFSETQ. The CDR3 sequence is CASSLDRAGVTEAFF. Here the CDR3 DNA reads TGCGCCAGCAGCCTGGACAGGGCCGGAGTCACTGAAGCTTTCTTT. The whole variable domain, remainder taken from reference TRBV5-1 and TRBJ1-1, is KAGVTQTPRYLIKTRGQQVTLSCSPISGHRSVSWYQQTPGQGLQFLFEYFSETQRNKGNFPGRFSGRQFSNSRSEMNVSTLELGDSALYLCASSLDRAGVTEAFFGQGTRLTVV.

The rearrangement uses TRBV10-3 and TRBJ2-7; D is possibly TRBD2 (6 bases). This CDR3 contains 15 residues. V lost 6 bases, J lost 1 base, and 16 bases lay in between. The germline CDR1 and CDR2 sequences are ENHRY and SYGVKD. The CDR3 protein is CAIRNWDSVSYEQYF. The DNA for the CDR3 is TGTGCCATCAGGAACTGGGACTCGGTATCCTACGAGCAGTACTTC.

A single count supports this clone. The chain carries TRBV6-5 and TRBJ1-3, with D unresolved. Between the trimmed V and J ends, which lost 4 bases and 0 bases, there was a span of 7 bases. Looked up from germline, CDR1 is MNHEY and CDR2 is SVGAGI. CDR3 size: 14 residues. The CDR3 coding sequence is TGTGCCAGCAGTTCATCGAGCTCTGGAAACACCATATATTTT. Its protein product is CASSSSSSGNTIYF.

The J gene is TRBJ1-6, the V gene TRBV6-4; no reliable D call. Between the trimmed V and J ends, which lost 0 bases and 7 bases, there was a span of 10 bases. The length of the CDR3 is 15 residues. The V gene's germline CDR1 is MRHNA and CDR2 SNTAGT. CDR3: CASSDSATVNSPLHF. The CDR3, as DNA: TGTGCCAGCAGTGACTCTGCCACGGTGAATTCACCCCTCCACTTT.

The V and J genes are TRBV6-1 and TRBJ1-1; D remains unclear. This CDR3 is 16 amino acids long. Per germline, CDR1 MNHNS and CDR2 SASEGT. V gave up 3 bases and J gave up 1 base, with 15 bases separating them. CDR3 loop: CASSDLSGSRNTEAFF. In DNA, the CDR3 is TGTGCCAGCAGTGATTTGTCAGGTAGTCGGAACACTGAAGCTTTCTTT.

This chain uses TRBV2 with TRBJ2-1; D ambiguous. The CDR3 has 14 residues. From germline, CDR1 is SNHLY and CDR2 FYNNEI. With 6 bases removed from V and 7 bases from J, the gap between germline ends came to 16 bases. In DNA form, the CDR3 reads TGTGCCAGCAGGGCGCTAGAGGCTCGGAATGAGCAGTTCTTC. Protein: CASRALEARNEQFF. Complete variable domain (other parts from reference TRBV2 and TRBJ2-1): EPEVTQTPSHQVTQMGQEVILRCVPISNHLYFYWYRQILGQKVEFLVSFYNNEISEKSEIFDDQFSVERPDGSNFTLKIRSTKLEDSAMYFCASRALEARNEQFFGPGTRLTVL.

This clone is labeled medium-sized. The chain uses TRBV6-5 and TRBJ2-5; 7 bases are a match to TRBD1. From germline, CDR1 is MNHEY and CDR2 SVGAGI. The ends lost 4 bases at V and 3 bases at J; junction bases unmatched: 5. The CDR3 is made up of 14 amino acids. CDR3 in amino acids: CASSFATGEETQYF. In DNA, the CDR3 is TGTGCCAGCAGTTTCGCAACAGGGGAAGAGACCCAGTACTTC.

This clone has just a few counts. The rearrangement uses TRBV19 and TRBJ1-1; D is uncertain. This CDR3 spans 13 amino acids. Germline V gene data show CDR1 as LNHDA and CDR2 as SQIVND (reference sequence). The germline V and J ends were trimmed by 7 bases and 7 bases, with 16 bases remaining between them. The CDR3 reads CASTPRGKNEAFF. CDR3 in DNA: TGTGCCAGTACCCCCCGAGGTAAGAATGAAGCTTTCTTT.

The rearrangement joins TRBV6-4 to TRBJ1-5, with D perhaps TRBD1 (5 bases). Trimming took off 1 base at V and 5 bases at J, with 15 bases between the two ends. The V gene's germline CDR1 is MRHNA and CDR2 SNTAGT. The CDR3 runs to 16 residues. CDR3 loop: CASSDWPGPRDQPQHF. For the CDR3, the DNA is TGTGCCAGCAGTGACTGGCCAGGGCCTCGTGATCAGCCCCAGCATTTT.

The V gene is TRBV25-1, the J gene TRBJ2-2; D unclear. This CDR3 region has 13 residues. V shed 2 bases and J shed 2 bases, with 3 bases lying between them. Germline V gene data show CDR1 as MGHDK and CDR2 as SYGVNS. DNA of the CDR3: TGTGCCAGCAGTGAACCAAACACCGGGGAGCTGTTTTTT. Its protein is CASSEPNTGELFF. Filled out from reference TRBV25-1 and TRBJ2-2, the complete variable domain reads EADIYQTPRYLVIGTGKKITLECSQTMGHDKMYWYQQDPGMELHLIHYSYGVNSTEKGDLSSESTVSRIRTEHFPLTLESARPSHTSQYLCASSEPNTGELFFGEGSRLTVL.